This T cell receptor beta chain was sequenced in a study of T cell repertoires in cytomegalovirus infection. Overall study results and limits: CMV-specific TCR beta clonotypes restricted by HLA-C dominated the ex vivo response.

V was cut by 4 bases and J by 5 bases, with 8 bases left in between. This CDR3 spans 12 amino acids. Germline V gives CDR1 SEHNR, CDR2 FQNEAQ (reference sequence). This clonotype was detected many times. Its matching antigen is unknown. TCRdb re-called the reads with MiXCR, one entry per CDR3 protein. The sample consists of approximately 500,000 distinct CDR3 sequences, approximately 11% of them appearing once. This receptor was taken from a human donor in good health (CMV status not recorded). Some clones in this sample may be carry-over from other donors' samples. The sequenced material came from PBMCs. The chain carries TRBV7-9 and TRBJ2-5, with no clear D. The CDR3 DNA sequence: TGTGCCAGCAGCTCGATTCGGGAGACCCAGTACTTC. This translates into CASSSIRETQYF.